A selection of T cell receptor beta chains follows, all from one sample in a study of CD8 T cells in Susac syndrome. From the immunoSEQ multiplex PCR reads, TCRdb called clonotypes with MiXCR, one entry per CDR3 protein. The table shows approximately 230,000 distinct CDR3 sequences, with roughly 93% occurring only once. The sample taken for sequencing was CD4+ T cells from PBMCs. The receptors shown here come from a human donor with multiple sclerosis. Each CDR3 is given with its conserved first and last residue. D genes are given only for firm matches. Expanded clones are given a class, and other clones once, few, many or no size at all.

V gene	D gene	J gene	clone size	CDR3 DNA	CDR3 protein
TRBV5-4	TRBD2	TRBJ2-2	-	TGTGCCAGCAGCTTGAGCATGCGCGGCGGGAGGGTTCCCGGGGAGCTGTTTTTT	CASSLSMRGGRVPGELFF
TRBV18	TRBD1	TRBJ1-2	-	TGTGCCAGCTCCCCTGAGACAGGACAGGCTTATGGCTACACCTTC	CASSPETGQAYGYTF
TRBV4-1	TRBD2	TRBJ2-1	-	TGCGCCAGCAGCCAAGATAGCTCAGGAGCGGGAGTAAGCAATGAGCAGTTCTTC	CASSQDSSGAGVSNEQFF
TRBV5-4	-	TRBJ2-1	-	TGTGCCAGCAGCTTGGTGGGGGCCTACAATGAGCAGTTCTTC	CASSLVGAYNEQFF
TRBV9	TRBD1	TRBJ1-2	-	TGTGCCAGCAGCGCTGCGGACAGGGAATTGAATGGCTACACCTTC	CASSAADRELNGYTF
TRBV4-1	TRBD1	TRBJ1-5	-	TGCGCCAGCAGCCAGCCCAGACAGGGACGTCGCCAGCCCCAGCATTTT	CASSQPRQGRRQPQHF
TRBV18	-	TRBJ2-5	once	TGTGCCAGCTCACCCAGGCAGCAAGAGACCCAGTACTTC	CASSPRQQETQYF
TRBV23-1	-	TRBJ1-6	-	TGCGCCAGCAGTCAATGTCTAACGCAGAGAATGCACGACGGCCTTTCACCCCTCCACTTT	CASSQCLTQRMHDGLSPLHF
TRBV21-1	-	TRBJ2-2	-	TGTGCCAGCGCCCGGGACAAGAACACCGGGGAGCTGTTTTTT	CASARDKNTGELFF
TRBV7-3	TRBD1	TRBJ2-5	-	TGTGCCAGCAGCAGGACAGGGTTAGAGACCCAGTACTTC	CASSRTGLETQYF
TRBV2	TRBD1	TRBJ1-6	-	TGTGCCAGCAAGACAGGGACTTATAATTCACCCCTCCACTTT	CASKTGTYNSPLHF
TRBV3-1	TRBD1	TRBJ1-5	-	TGTGCCAGCAGCCACGGACAGGGCGGGCAGCCCCAGCATTTT	CASSHGQGGQPQHF
TRBV10-3	-	TRBJ1-1	-	TGTGCCATCAGTGAGTCGACTCAGGGAGAAGCTTTCTTT	CAISESTQGEAFF
TRBV12-3/TRBV12-4	TRBD2	TRBJ2-1	-	TGTGCCAGCACTAAGACTAGCGGCAATGAGCAGTTCTTC	CASTKTSGNEQFF
TRBV6-2/TRBV6-3	-	TRBJ2-2	-	TGTGCCACCAGTAACACCGGGGAGCTGTTTTTT	CATSNTGELFF
TRBV7-2	-	TRBJ2-4	-	TGTGCCAGCAGCTTAGTTAGGGCCGAAAACATTCAGTACTTC	CASSLVRAENIQYF
TRBV6-2/TRBV6-3	TRBD1	TRBJ2-7	few	TGTGCCAGCAGTCGACAGGGGATCTACGAGCAGTACTTC	CASSRQGIYEQYF
TRBV4-1	-	TRBJ1-5	-	TGCGCCAGCAGCCAAGATGAGGGCAGTTCGCAGCCCCAGCATTTT	CASSQDEGSSQPQHF
TRBV12-3/TRBV12-4	-	TRBJ1-1	-	TGTGCCAGCAGTCCGACAGGACTGAACACTGAAGCTTTCTTT	CASSPTGLNTEAFF
TRBV6-1	-	TRBJ1-5	-	TGTGCCAGCAAAAAGATGACCAATCAGCCCCAGCATTTT	CASKKMTNQPQHF
TRBV5-1	-	TRBJ2-5	-	TGCGCCAGCAGTCTCTGGACCGCGGGATTAGAGACCCAGTACTTC	CASSLWTAGLETQYF
TRBV6-1	-	TRBJ2-5	-	TGTGCCAGCAGGGGACTGCACGAGACCCAGTACTTC	CASRGLHETQYF
TRBV30	-	TRBJ1-5	-	TGTGCCTGGAGCCCTACGGGAGGGGTTGCTCAGCCCCAGCATTTT	CAWSPTGGVAQPQHF
TRBV20-1	TRBD2	TRBJ2-1	-	TGCAGTGCTACAAAAGGGACTAGCGGAGACCTACTCGATTACAATGAGCAGTTCTTC	CSATKGTSGDLLDYNEQFF
TRBV7-8	TRBD1	TRBJ1-2	-	TGTGCCAGCAGAGCCGGGACAGGGGACTTCTATGGCTACACCTTC	CASRAGTGDFYGYTF
TRBV29-1	TRBD1	TRBJ2-1	-	TGCAGCGTTGTCCCCAGGGGGTTGAGCAATGAGCAGTTCTTC	CSVVPRGLSNEQFF
TRBV9	TRBD1	TRBJ2-2	-	TGTGCCAGCAGCGTAGGACAGGGTTGGAGCACCGGGGAGCTGTTTTTT	CASSVGQGWSTGELFF
TRBV7-9	TRBD1	TRBJ1-6	-	TGTGCCAGCAGCTTAGGTTGGGGGACAGGGGACTATAATTCACCCCTCCACTTT	CASSLGWGTGDYNSPLHF
TRBV24-1	TRBD2	TRBJ2-1	-	TGTGCCACCAGTGAGGGCGGGGGGGGTAATGAGCAGTTCTTC	CATSEGGGGNEQFF
TRBV5-1	-	TRBJ2-1	-	TGCGCCAGCAGCTTGCAGGGAGCACCCAACTACAATGAGCAGTTCTTC	CASSLQGAPNYNEQFF
TRBV5-1	-	TRBJ2-7	-	TGCGCCAGCAGCTTGGAATCTGGGCGCGAGCAGTACTTC	CASSLESGREQYF
TRBV7-9	TRBD1	TRBJ2-7	-	TGTGCCAGCAGCTTCGGAGCAGGGGGCGAAGAGCAGTACTTC	CASSFGAGGEEQYF
TRBV25-1	TRBD2	TRBJ2-1	-	TGTGCCAGCAGTGGGCTAGCGGGGGGCAGGAATGAGCAGTTCTTC	CASSGLAGGRNEQFF
TRBV5-6	-	TRBJ1-1	-	TGTGCCAGCAGCTCGCAGGGTAGCCCCTTTGAAGCTTTCTTT	CASSSQGSPFEAFF
TRBV5-6	-	TRBJ2-5	-	TGTGCCAGCAGCTTGGTTGGGCGGGCCGAAGAGACCCAGTACTTC	CASSLVGRAEETQYF
TRBV20-1	-	TRBJ1-4	-	TGCAGTGCTAGAGATCCGGGGCAGTCTAATGAAAAACTGTTTTTT	CSARDPGQSNEKLFF
TRBV7-9	-	TRBJ1-1	few	TGTGCCAGCAGCTCCCAGGGTGTCACTGAAGCTTTCTTT	CASSSQGVTEAFF
TRBV20-1	-	TRBJ2-5	-	TGCAGTGCTAGAGATCGGCTTTCCGGGGAGACCCAGTACTTC	CSARDRLSGETQYF
TRBV12-3/TRBV12-4	TRBD1	TRBJ1-1	-	TGTGCCAGCAGTCCTAGCCGGGACAGGGGTTCGGCTTTCTTT	CASSPSRDRGSAFF
TRBV6-4	TRBD2	TRBJ2-2	-	TGTGCCAGCAGTAAGACTAGCCCCGGGGAGCTGTTTTTT	CASSKTSPGELFF
TRBV29-1	-	TRBJ2-7	-	TGCAGCGTTGGAGTATCCGGGGATGCAGGGAGGCAGTACTTC	CSVGVSGDAGRQYF